One sample yielded the 15 T cell receptor beta chains listed below, sequenced in a study of Graves' ophthalmopathy and Graves' hyperthyroidism. The authors amplified TCR beta CDR3 regions, and they did so from RNA transcripts for repertoire sequencing. After a first-round RT-PCR with HTBI primers, a second-round multiplex PCR was run. TCRdb fed the multiplex PCR reads into MiXCR, producing one record per CDR3 protein. Of 680,000 or so distinct CDR3 sequences listed, about 20% are singletons. Sequences were obtained from peripheral blood. The receptors derive from a woman younger than 35 with stable Graves' hyperthyroidism. Some clones in this sample may be carry-over from other donors' samples.

V gene TRBV15 combines with J gene TRBJ1-2; D possibly corresponds to TRBD1 (5 bases). The CDR3 contains 15 residues. The germline gives CDR1 LNHNV, CDR2 YYDKDF (reference sequence). Trimming took off 1 base at V and 2 bases at J, with 11 bases between the two ends. The CDR3 bases are TGTGCCACCAGCAGAGGGGACGTAGGGAACTATGGCTACACCTTC. It codes for CATSRGDVGNYGYTF.

As for this clonotype: One end of the junction varies from germline; a read error may be responsible. The V and J genes are TRBV20-1 and TRBJ2-2; 7 positions match TRBD1. Germline V CDR1 and CDR2: DFQATT, SNEGSKA (reference sequence). The CDR3 totals 15 residues. DNA of the CDR3: TGCAGTGCCAGGCCACAGGGGCGGAACACCGGGGAGCTGTGTTTT. It translates to CSARPQGRNTGELCF.

The chain employs TRBV12-3 or TRBV12-4 and TRBJ2-6; TRBD1 is a possible D gene (6 bases). The CDR3 consists of 15 residues. V lost 4 bases to trimming and J lost 4 bases, with 11 bases between them. CDR3 loop: CASSSGVTGANVLTF. Written as DNA, the CDR3 is TGTGCCAGCAGTTCAGGGGTCACGGGGGCCAACGTCCTGACTTTC.

This clonotype showed up many times. The rearrangement uses TRBV19 and TRBJ2-6; TRBD1 matches at 9 bases. V shed 5 bases and J 6 bases; nucleotides not matched to a gene: 5. This CDR3 spans 15 amino acids. The germline CDR1 and CDR2 sequences are LNHDA and SQIVND (reference sequence). The CDR3 is CASSDRDRAANVLTF. The CDR3 bases are TGTGCCAGTAGTGACAGGGACAGGGCGGCCAACGTCCTGACTTTC.

The V gene is TRBV5-1, the J gene TRBJ2-5; 9 bases fit TRBD1. The CDR3 length is 17 residues. Germline loops: CDR1 SGHRS, CDR2 YFSETQ. V lost 0 bases, J lost 5 bases, and 11 bases stayed unmatched. The CDR3 is CASSLVPPGQGPETQYF. The CDR3 nucleotides are TGCGCCAGCAGCTTGGTGCCTCCGGGACAGGGCCCCGAGACCCAGTACTTC.

This chain connects TRBV12-3 or TRBV12-4 to TRBJ1-5, with D possibly matching TRBD1 (5 bases). With 5 bases removed from V and 9 bases from J, the gap between germline ends came to 8 bases. The CDR3 extends over 11 amino acids. DNA of the CDR3: TGTGCCAGCAGTGACGGGGCGCCCCAGCATTTT. Its protein is CASSDGAPQHF.

This chain uses TRBV4-1 with TRBJ1-1, with D unresolved. Per germline, CDR1 MGHRA and CDR2 YSYEKL. V dropped 1 base and J dropped 2 bases, with 23 bases sitting between them. This CDR3 contains 19 residues. CDR3 bases: TGCGCCAGCAGCCAAGGCAAGGTCACGGGCAGCGCTGGAAACACTGAAGCTTTCTTT. Protein product: CASSQGKVTGSAGNTEAFF.

V is TRBV4-1 and J is TRBJ2-7, with D possibly matching TRBD1 (6 bases). Germline CDR1 and CDR2: MGHRA and YSYEKL. V lost 3 bases and J 5 bases, leaving 11 bases between the germline ends. CDR3 size: 13 residues. CDR3 coding DNA: TGCGCCAGCAGCCATGGTAACAGGGACGAGCAGTACTTC. Translating it yields CASSHGNRDEQYF.

This clonotype was observed at least ten times. The rearrangement joins TRBV28 to TRBJ1-5; D unclear. CDR1 is MDHEN, CDR2 SYDVKM, per germline. Trimming removed 4 bases from V and 0 bases from J, with 10 bases in between. The CDR3 runs to 15 residues. The CDR3 DNA reads as TGTGCCAGCAGTTCGGCAAGACATAGCAATCAGCCCCAGCATTTT. Its translation is CASSSARHSNQPQHF.

Only a few counts were recorded for this clonotype. The chain recombines TRBV6-2 or TRBV6-3 with TRBJ1-5, with D unresolved. Per the germline V gene, CDR1 is MNHEY and CDR2 is SVGEGT. The CDR3 is 18 residues long. Trimming cost V 7 bases and J 1 base, with 23 bases left between them. The CDR3 is CASKKVGYSARSNQPQHF. The CDR3 nucleotides read TGTGCCAGCAAAAAAGTCGGGTATTCGGCTCGAAGCAATCAGCCCCAGCATTTT.

This clonotype was recorded many times. CDR3 nucleotide sequence: TGTGCCAGCAGCACCCCCTCGGGGGGAGGTGGCTACACCTTC. Translating gives CASSTPSGGGGYTF. The chain employs TRBV12-3 or TRBV12-4 and TRBJ1-2, with D perhaps matching TRBD1 (5 bases). Trimming cost V 6 bases and J 7 bases, with 18 bases left between them. The CDR3 length is 14 residues.

The CDR3 here is CSARTPAGAAETQYF. In nucleotides, the CDR3 is TGCAGTGCTAGAACACCCGCTGGGGCGGCGGAGACCCAGTACTTC. This chain links TRBV20-1 with TRBJ2-5; perhaps TRBD1 as D (5 bases). Between the trimmed V and J ends, which lost 2 bases and 5 bases, there was a span of 18 bases. This CDR3 contains 15 residues. CDR1 and CDR2 from the germline V gene are DFQATT and SNEGSKA (reference sequence).

In this sample, this clonotype turned up many times. The CDR3 reads CASRGPGGYTEAFF. The CDR3 bases are TGTGCCAGCAGGGGCCCAGGGGGGTACACTGAAGCTTTCTTT. V usage is TRBV12-3 or TRBV12-4 and J usage is TRBJ1-1; the match to TRBD1 covers 7 bases. This CDR3 is built from 14 residues. The J segment lost 3 bases and the V segment lost 6 bases, leaving 7 bases of the junction unmatched.

The chain recombines TRBV19 with TRBJ1-2; unclear D gene. With 5 bases removed from V and 4 bases from J, the gap between germline ends came to 11 bases. The CDR3 loop spans 13 amino acids. From germline, CDR1 is LNHDA and CDR2 SQIVND (reference sequence). The CDR3 DNA reads TGTGCCAGTAGTTTCCGGGAATTCTATGGCTACACCTTC. This encodes CASSFREFYGYTF.

This clonotype was seen more than once but under ten times. The CDR3 protein is CAWDVGHLAKNIQYF. DNA of the CDR3: TGTGCCTGGGATGTGGGGCACCTAGCCAAAAACATTCAGTACTTC. The J gene is TRBJ2-4, the V gene TRBV30; weak D call: TRBD1 (5 bases). The CDR3 loop spans 15 amino acids. The germline V and J ends were trimmed by 5 bases and 0 bases, with 14 bases remaining between them. Germline CDR1 is GTSNPN and CDR2 is SVGIG (reference sequence). Based on the CDR3 plus reference TRBV30 and TRBJ2-4, the full variable domain is SQTIHQWPATLVQPVGSPLSLECTVEGTSNPNLYWYRQAAGRGLQLLFYSVGIGQISSEVPQNLSASRPQDRQFILSSKKLLLSDSGFYLCAWDVGHLAKNIQYFGAGTRLSVL.